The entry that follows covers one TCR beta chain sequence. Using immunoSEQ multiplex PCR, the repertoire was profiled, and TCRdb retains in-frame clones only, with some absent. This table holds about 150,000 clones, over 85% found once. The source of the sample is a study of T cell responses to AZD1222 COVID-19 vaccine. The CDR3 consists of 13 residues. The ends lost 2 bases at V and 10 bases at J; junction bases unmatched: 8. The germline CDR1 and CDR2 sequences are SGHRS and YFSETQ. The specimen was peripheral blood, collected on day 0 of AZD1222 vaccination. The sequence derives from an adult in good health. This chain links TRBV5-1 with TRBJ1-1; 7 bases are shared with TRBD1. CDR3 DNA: TGCGCCAGCAGCTTTAGGGACAGATCAGGAGCTTTCTTT. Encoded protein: CASSFRDRSGAFF.